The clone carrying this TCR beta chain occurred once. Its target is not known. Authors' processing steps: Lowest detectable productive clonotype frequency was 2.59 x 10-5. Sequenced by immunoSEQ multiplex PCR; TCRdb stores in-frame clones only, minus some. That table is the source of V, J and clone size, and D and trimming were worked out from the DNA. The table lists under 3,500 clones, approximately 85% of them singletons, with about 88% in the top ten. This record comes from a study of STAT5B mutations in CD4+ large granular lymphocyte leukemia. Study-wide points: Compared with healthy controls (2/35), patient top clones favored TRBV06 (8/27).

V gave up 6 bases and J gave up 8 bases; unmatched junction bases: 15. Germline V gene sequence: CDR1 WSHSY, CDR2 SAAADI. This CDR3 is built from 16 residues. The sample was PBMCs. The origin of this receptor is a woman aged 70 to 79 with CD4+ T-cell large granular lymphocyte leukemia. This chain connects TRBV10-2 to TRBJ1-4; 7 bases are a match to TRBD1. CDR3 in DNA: TGCGCCAGCAGGGAATCCGCGACAGGGAACTACGAAAAACTGTTTTTT. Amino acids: CASRESATGNYEKLFF.